This is a list of T cell receptor beta chains from one sample in a study of CD4 T cells in relation to SARS-CoV-2 and coronaviruses. TCRdb's copy holds only in-frame clones and misses some; the assay was immunoSEQ multiplex PCR. This sample carries roughly 26,000 clones, roughly 71% of them seen once, and the ten largest clones take 10% to 15%. Antigen specificity for these receptors is unknown. The sequencing sample was made of CD4+ T cells from PBMCs, cultured in vitro. These TCRs come from a human donor in good health. CDR3s leave out the opening cysteine and the closing phenylalanine or tryptophan. A D gene is named only where the DNA matches it firmly.

d_call: -
j_call: TRBJ2-5
v_call: TRBV25-1
cdr3_aa: ASSDPNAETQY

d_call: TRBD2
j_call: TRBJ2-1
v_call: TRBV9
cdr3_aa: ASSAAGTSGVKQNEQF

d_call: -
j_call: TRBJ1-1
v_call: TRBV6-4
cdr3_aa: ASSRTEMNTEAF

d_call: -
j_call: TRBJ1-5
v_call: TRBV4-2
cdr3_aa: ASSQDQLQPQH

d_call: TRBD1
j_call: TRBJ1-1
v_call: TRBV29-1
cdr3_aa: SGKGRGQNTEAF

d_call: TRBD1
j_call: TRBJ1-2
v_call: TRBV6-5
cdr3_aa: ASSYAGQSANYGYT

d_call: -
j_call: TRBJ2-6
v_call: TRBV19
cdr3_aa: ASSIGPQPGANVLT

d_call: TRBD1
j_call: TRBJ2-7
v_call: TRBV6-2/TRBV6-3
cdr3_aa: ASSWDRGPYEQY

d_call: TRBD2
j_call: TRBJ2-2
v_call: TRBV19
cdr3_aa: ASSMGGAGELF

d_call: -
j_call: TRBJ2-1
v_call: TRBV30
cdr3_aa: AWSIWKGKNEQF

d_call: -
j_call: TRBJ2-1
v_call: TRBV29-1
cdr3_aa: SVEPGNEQF

d_call: TRBD2
j_call: TRBJ2-2
v_call: TRBV11-2
cdr3_aa: ASSPTAGGQAGELF

d_call: -
j_call: TRBJ1-5
v_call: TRBV30
cdr3_aa: AWSVESNQPQH

d_call: -
j_call: TRBJ1-2
v_call: TRBV23-1
cdr3_aa: ASSPFYYGYT

d_call: TRBD1
j_call: TRBJ1-2
v_call: TRBV29-1
cdr3_aa: SAGGGQDYGYT

d_call: TRBD1
j_call: TRBJ1-1
v_call: TRBV2
cdr3_aa: ASSLEGQRAF

d_call: -
j_call: TRBJ1-6
v_call: TRBV7-8
cdr3_aa: ASSLALGARYNSPLH

d_call: -
j_call: TRBJ1-5
v_call: TRBV3-1/TRBV3-2
cdr3_aa: ASNSHGQFHSNQPQH

d_call: -
j_call: TRBJ1-1
v_call: TRBV7-2
cdr3_aa: ASREDRSSGTEAF

d_call: TRBD2
j_call: TRBJ2-5
v_call: TRBV2
cdr3_aa: ASSEQTSGGWETQY

d_call: TRBD1
j_call: TRBJ1-1
v_call: TRBV29-1
cdr3_aa: SGTGAMNTEAF

d_call: -
j_call: TRBJ2-1
v_call: TRBV27
cdr3_aa: ASSLGPFYNEQF

d_call: TRBD1
j_call: TRBJ2-3
v_call: TRBV6-6
cdr3_aa: ASSYQGRGHVDTQY

d_call: -
j_call: TRBJ2-3
v_call: TRBV21-1
cdr3_aa: ASSKPRQGITDTQY

d_call: -
j_call: TRBJ2-3
v_call: TRBV4-3
cdr3_aa: ASSPNPAGVGVADTQY

d_call: TRBD1
j_call: TRBJ1-2
v_call: TRBV7-9
cdr3_aa: ASSLNFPTTGSYGYT

d_call: -
j_call: TRBJ2-5
v_call: TRBV5-4
cdr3_aa: ASSPLIQYQETQY

d_call: TRBD1
j_call: TRBJ2-3
v_call: TRBV4-3
cdr3_aa: ASSHRQGPTDTQY

d_call: TRBD1
j_call: TRBJ1-2
v_call: TRBV10-3
cdr3_aa: AIPSGQGSTYGYT

d_call: -
j_call: TRBJ2-7
v_call: TRBV12-3/TRBV12-4
cdr3_aa: ASSSPHGEQY

d_call: -
j_call: TRBJ2-1
v_call: TRBV21-1
cdr3_aa: ASSFPASGGGNNEQF

d_call: -
j_call: TRBJ2-7
v_call: TRBV20-1
cdr3_aa: SASHTDYEQY

d_call: -
j_call: TRBJ2-1
v_call: TRBV7-2
cdr3_aa: ASSLVRVGGREQF

d_call: -
j_call: TRBJ2-7
v_call: TRBV6-5
cdr3_aa: ASSYAEGEQY

d_call: -
j_call: TRBJ2-7
v_call: TRBV20-1
cdr3_aa: SASGQASYEQY

d_call: -
j_call: TRBJ2-2
v_call: TRBV19
cdr3_aa: ASSIRGDGTGELF

d_call: TRBD1
j_call: TRBJ2-6
v_call: TRBV6-2/TRBV6-3
cdr3_aa: ASSYQGDRANVLT

d_call: TRBD1
j_call: TRBJ1-1
v_call: TRBV15
cdr3_aa: ATSRPQGDNF

d_call: -
j_call: TRBJ2-5
v_call: TRBV19
cdr3_aa: ASSVRAAGETQY

d_call: TRBD1
j_call: TRBJ2-1
v_call: TRBV6-2/TRBV6-3
cdr3_aa: ASSYREGTGSWNEQF

d_call: -
j_call: TRBJ1-1
v_call: TRBV5-1
cdr3_aa: ASSSFPGRNTEAF

d_call: -
j_call: TRBJ2-7
v_call: TRBV19
cdr3_aa: ASKFGGANNYEQY

d_call: -
j_call: TRBJ1-4
v_call: TRBV5-1
cdr3_aa: ASSSQGFREKLF